Given below is one T cell receptor (beta chain) in context. The antigen remains unidentified. This specimen belongs to a study of cytomegalovirus exposure and HLA in healthy donors. As for the study in general: Counted in an early data release were some 81 million unique TCRs from HLA-typed donors. General study points: 164 TCR beta chains were listed as cytomegalovirus-associated.

Both 60 Vbeta primers and 13 Jbeta primers went into the PCR. Some clones are missing from TCRdb's copy, which holds only in-frame ones; the method was immunoSEQ multiplex PCR. The sample carries approximately 76,000 clones, over 65% recorded once. Germline V gives CDR1 MNHEY, CDR2 SMNVEV (reference sequence). V lost 4 bases to trimming and J lost 0 bases; unmatched junction nucleotides: 12. The CDR3 consists of 18 residues. The chain has TRBV27 and TRBJ2-1; TRBD2 agrees at 7 bases. The source material was PBMCs. The TCR was taken from a middle-aged woman in good health and CMV-seropositive. Here the CDR3 reads CASSSHKLAGVSYNEQFF. Written as DNA, the CDR3 is TGTGCCAGCAGTTCACATAAACTGGCGGGGGTCTCCTACAATGAGCAGTTCTTC.